One and the same sample provided the 10 T cell receptor beta chains below, sequenced in a study of identifying expanded T cells in peripheral blood. The protocol was immunoSEQ multiplex PCR, while the TCRdb copy is restricted to in-frame clones and leaves out a portion. Among 90,000 to 120,000 clones listed, 80% to 90% were seen once. Material for sequencing was blood. These receptors originate from a person aged 18-70 years in good health.

The chain joins TRBV5-1 to TRBJ2-1; 7 nucleotides align to TRBD2. This CDR3 has 15 amino acids. Trimming cost V 0 bases and J 5 bases; bases outside gene matches: 5. Germline values: CDR1 SGHRS, CDR2 YFSETQ. Here the CDR3 reads CASSLVGLRNNEQFF. The CDR3 nucleotides are TGCGCCAGCAGCTTGGTGGGACTAAGAAACAATGAGCAGTTCTTC.

The genes are TRBV29-1 and TRBJ2-5; 11 nucleotides align to TRBD2. The CDR3 has 14 amino acids. CDR1 is SQVTM and CDR2 is ANQGSEA in the germline V gene. Trimming at V came to 7 bases and at J to 5 bases, leaving 9 bases not matched to a gene. CDR3 amino acids: CSADSGGARETQYF. CDR3 bases: TGCAGCGCCGATAGCGGGGGGGCCCGGGAGACCCAGTACTTC.

The chain has TRBV7-2 and TRBJ2-7; D possibly uses TRBD1 or TRBD2 (5 bases each). Germline-derived CDR1 and CDR2 are SGHTA and FQGNSA. There are 16 residues in the CDR3. V gave up 2 bases and J gave up 0 bases, with 14 bases separating them. The DNA of the CDR3 is TGTGCCAGCAGCTTATCCGGGGCAACTAGCTCCTACGAGCAGTACTTC. Protein product: CASSLSGATSSYEQYF. Looking up the rest from reference TRBV7-2 and TRBJ2-7 gives the full variable domain: GAGVSQSPSNKVTEKGKDVELRCDPISGHTALYWYRQSLGQGLEFLIYFQGNSAPDKSGLPSDRFSAERTGGSVSTLTIQRTQQEDSAVYLCASSLSGATSSYEQYFGPGTRLTVT.

This chain connects TRBV2 to TRBJ2-3; TRBD2 might be the D (5 bases). CDR3 length equals 13 residues. V shed 3 bases and J shed 10 bases, with 14 bases lying between them. The V gene's germline CDR1 is SNHLY and CDR2 FYNNEI. CDR3 amino acids: CASSESPGLAQYF. The CDR3 nucleotides are TGTGCCAGCAGTGAGAGCCCGGGGTTAGCGCAGTATTTT.

This sequence joins TRBV30 and TRBJ1-2, with D maybe TRBD1 (6 bases). V lost 7 bases to trimming and J lost 2 bases, with 14 bases between them. The CDR3 is made up of 13 amino acids. Germline CDR1 reads GTSNPN; CDR2 reads SVGIG (reference sequence). DNA of the CDR3: TGTGCCTCGACTGGACAGCTGAACTATGGCTACACCTTC. It is translated as CASTGQLNYGYTF.

The table lists this clone with a count of one. This chain connects TRBV12-5 to TRBJ2-2; the match to TRBD2 covers 7 bases. The CDR3 consists of 17 residues. J was trimmed by 2 bases and V by 0 bases; bases with no gene match: 6. CDR1 LGHNT and CDR2 FRNRAP come from the germline V gene. CDR3 nucleotide sequence: TGTGCTAGTGGTTTGGTACGGGGAGGGAATAACACCGGGGAGCTGTTTTTT. Its translation: CASGLVRGGNNTGELFF.

V and J are TRBV15 and TRBJ2-5; D is unclear. The germline CDR1 and CDR2 sequences are LNHNV and YYDKDF (reference sequence). The CDR3 has 14 amino acids. The V end was cut by 2 bases, the J end by 5 bases, with 12 bases between. The CDR3 here is CATSRNDPRETQYF. CDR3 coding DNA: TGTGCCACCAGCAGAAATGACCCCCGGGAGACCCAGTACTTC.

The CDR3 sequence is CASSQVWLEAKNIQYF. The CDR3 coding sequence is TGCGCCAGCAGCCAAGTCTGGTTAGAAGCCAAAAACATTCAGTACTTC. This sequence joins TRBV4-1 and TRBJ2-4; D unclear. The ends were cut back, 1 base at V and 0 bases at J, with 10 bases in the middle. The CDR3 is 16 residues long. Germline-derived CDR1 and CDR2 are MGHRA and YSYEKL.

The chain is built from TRBV30 and TRBJ1-2; TRBD1 agrees at 9 bases. V shed 3 bases and J 4 bases; nucleotides not matched to a gene: 6. This CDR3 region has 14 residues. Per the germline V gene, CDR1 is GTSNPN and CDR2 is SVGIG (reference sequence). Here the CDR3 DNA reads TGTGCCTGGAGCGGGACAGGGTCCTTCTATGGCTACACCTTC. Protein: CAWSGTGSFYGYTF.

V is TRBV2 and J is TRBJ1-6, with D uncertain. V was clipped by 5 bases and J by 7 bases, with 18 bases between them. Per germline, CDR1 SNHLY and CDR2 FYNNEI. The CDR3 covers 16 residues. The CDR3 sequence: CASSPVAGEGNSPLHF. As DNA, the CDR3 is TGTGCCAGCAGTCCCGTCGCCGGGGAAGGGAATTCACCCCTCCACTTT.